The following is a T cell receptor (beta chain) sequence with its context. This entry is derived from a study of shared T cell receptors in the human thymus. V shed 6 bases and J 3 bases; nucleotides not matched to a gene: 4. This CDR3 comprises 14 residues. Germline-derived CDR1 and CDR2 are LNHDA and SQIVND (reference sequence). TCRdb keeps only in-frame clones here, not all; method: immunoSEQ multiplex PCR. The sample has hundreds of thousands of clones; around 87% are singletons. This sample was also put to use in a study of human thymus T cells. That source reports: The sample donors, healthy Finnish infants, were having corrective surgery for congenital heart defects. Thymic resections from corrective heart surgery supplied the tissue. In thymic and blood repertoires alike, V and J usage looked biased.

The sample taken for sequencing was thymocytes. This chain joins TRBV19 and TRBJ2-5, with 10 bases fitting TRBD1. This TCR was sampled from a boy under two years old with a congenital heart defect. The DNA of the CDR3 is TGTGCCAGTAGCGCGGACAGGGGGAAAGAGACCCAGTACTTC. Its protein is CASSADRGKETQYF.